This T cell receptor beta chain was profiled in a study of T cell changes during pregnancy in multiple sclerosis. Per the germline V gene, CDR1 is SQVTM and CDR2 is ANQGSEA. The CDR3 is 13 residues long. V was clipped by 7 bases and J by 3 bases; unmatched bases: 5. The protocol was immunoSEQ multiplex PCR, while the TCRdb copy is restricted to in-frame clones and leaves out a portion. The repertoire includes 50,000 to 55,000 clones, around nine tenths of them detected once, and around 0.49% sits in the top ten. The sequence was obtained from a female donor with multiple sclerosis, enrolled in a pregnancy study. Sequencing was performed on CD4+ T cells from peripheral blood mononuclear cells, taken in the third trimester of pregnancy. The V call is TRBV29-1, the J call TRBJ1-2; 10 nucleotides match TRBD1. CDR3 region: CSGGGQGDYGYTF. The CDR3 nucleotides read TGCAGCGGGGGAGGACAGGGGGACTATGGCTACACCTTC.